Below, 21 T cell receptor beta chains from the same sample are listed, as sequenced in a study of cytomegalovirus exposure and HLA in healthy donors. PCR involved 60 Vbeta and 13 Jbeta primers. Only in-frame clones appear in the TCRdb table, and some are missing; sequencing was by immunoSEQ multiplex PCR. The repertoire holds about 130,000 clones, 65% to 90% seen once, with about 0.7% in the top ten. What was sequenced was PBMCs. These receptors came from a young man in good health and CMV-seronegative.

The chain carries TRBV14 and TRBJ1-2; D remains unclear. This CDR3 has 12 residues. The germline gives CDR1 SGHDN, CDR2 FVKESK. Trimming removed 3 bases at V and 8 bases at J, with 10 bases between. This chain's CDR3 is CASSHPEGGYTF. The CDR3 DNA sequence: TGTGCCAGCAGCCACCCGGAGGGAGGCTACACCTTC.

The chain links TRBV27 to TRBJ2-7; D is possibly TRBD2 (6 bases). Deletions cut 5 bases from V and 6 bases from J, with 14 bases between. This CDR3 comprises 13 residues. Per germline, CDR1 MNHEY and CDR2 SMNVEV (reference sequence). CDR3 coding DNA: TGTGCCAGCAGTCTTCGGGGACTCTCCGAGCAGTACTTC. Translated, it gives CASSLRGLSEQYF.

J is TRBJ1-1 and V is TRBV9; D ambiguous. This CDR3 contains 16 residues. V shed 2 bases and J shed 5 bases, with 19 bases lying between them. Germline values: CDR1 SGDLS, CDR2 YYNGEE. The CDR3 region has the DNA TGTGCCAGCAGCGTCCAGCAGAGAGGACCGGGGACTGAAGCTTTCTTT. Amino acids: CASSVQQRGPGTEAFF.

The chain carries TRBV5-6 and TRBJ2-3, with 9 bases that match TRBD2. Losses at the gene ends were 4 bases for V and 2 bases for J; bases not matched to a gene: 8. Looked up from germline, CDR1 is SGHDT and CDR2 is YYEEEE. The CDR3 is 16 amino acids. CDR3 sequence (DNA): TGTGCCAGCAGCGGCCTGACTAGCGGAGACACAGATACGCAGTATTTT. This codes for CASSGLTSGDTDTQYF.

This chain connects TRBV6-5 to TRBJ1-2; 9 nucleotides align to TRBD1. CDR3 length: 15 amino acids. The germline gives CDR1 MNHEY, CDR2 SVGAGI. J was trimmed by 4 bases and V by 5 bases; bases with no gene match: 8. CDR3 bases: TGTGCCAGCAGTAGGCCGGGACAGGGATTCTATGGCTACACCTTC. Translation gives CASSRPGQGFYGYTF.

This clone was picked up a small number of times. V gene TRBV6-6 combines with J gene TRBJ1-1, with 8 bases lining up with TRBD1. The CDR3 totals 16 residues. V lost 2 bases and J lost 3; bases outside the gene matches: 8. CDR1 is MNHNY and CDR2 is SVGAGI in the germline V gene (reference sequence). The DNA of the CDR3 is TGTGCCAGCAGTTACGCGTCTAACAGGGGGGACACTGAAGCTTTCTTT. Amino acid sequence: CASSYASNRGDTEAFF.

The rearrangement links TRBV9 to TRBJ1-4; 7 positions match TRBD1. CDR3 size: 14 residues. Germline loops: CDR1 SGDLS, CDR2 YYNGEE. With V trimmed by 3 bases and J by 5 bases, 4 bases remained unmatched. CDR3 sequence (DNA): TGTGCCAGCAGCGGGGGACAGACAAATGAAAAACTGTTTTTT. Its translation: CASSGGQTNEKLFF.

This rearrangement joins TRBV9 to TRBJ1-4; no firm D call. This CDR3 is built from 14 residues. CDR1 is SGDLS and CDR2 is YYNGEE in the germline V gene. The V end was cut by 4 bases, the J end by 4 bases, with 11 bases between. The CDR3 spells CASSPRRVNEKLFF. As DNA, the CDR3 is TGTGCCAGCAGCCCGCGGCGGGTTAATGAAAAACTGTTTTTT.

This chain connects TRBV6-4 to TRBJ2-2; 9 bases match TRBD1. V lost 5 bases, J lost 3 bases, and 4 bases stayed unmatched. Germline V lookup: CDR1 MRHNA, CDR2 SNTAGT. The CDR3 length is 15 residues. The CDR3 spells CASSRQGGDTGELFF. CDR3 DNA sequence: TGTGCCAGCAGTAGACAGGGGGGAGACACCGGGGAGCTGTTTTTT.

V is TRBV7-2 and J is TRBJ2-7; D is unresolved. CDR1 SGHTA and CDR2 FQGNSA come from the germline V gene. The CDR3 spans 12 residues. Trimming cost V 5 bases and J 7 bases, with 12 bases left between them. CDR3 protein: CASSLVTGEQYF. The CDR3 DNA is TGTGCCAGCAGCCTTGTAACCGGGGAGCAGTACTTC.

This chain uses TRBV10-3 with TRBJ2-1; a weak D match, TRBD2 (5 bases). The germline V gene encodes CDR1 ENHRY and CDR2 SYGVKD. Trimming removed 8 bases from V and 0 bases from J, with 14 bases in between. This CDR3 contains 15 residues. This CDR3 reads CAIRGGQSSYNEQFF. The DNA for the CDR3 is TGTGCCATCCGTGGCGGGCAGAGCTCCTACAATGAGCAGTTCTTC.

This chain joins TRBV6-6 and TRBJ2-7, with D maybe TRBD1 (6 bases). CDR1 and CDR2 from the germline V gene are MNHNY and SVGAGI (reference sequence). Deletions cut 0 bases from V and 2 bases from J, with 14 bases between. This CDR3 is 16 amino acids long. The CDR3 is CASSYSILQGPYEQYF. CDR3 coding DNA: TGTGCCAGCAGTTACTCGATTTTACAGGGACCCTACGAGCAGTACTTC.

The gene calls are TRBV11-2 and TRBJ1-3; tentative D call: TRBD1 (5 bases). From germline, CDR1 is SGHAT and CDR2 FQNNGV. The CDR3 is made up of 14 amino acids. V gave up 1 base and J gave up 1 base, with 5 bases separating them. CDR3 DNA sequence: TGTGCCAGCAGCTTAGGGACATCTGGAAACACCATATATTTT. Translated: CASSLGTSGNTIYF.

This chain uses TRBV13 with TRBJ2-1; 7 nucleotides line up with TRBD2. Trimming cost V 11 bases and J 1 base; bases outside gene matches: 5. The CDR3 extends over 13 amino acids. Germline V gene sequence: CDR1 PRHDT, CDR2 FYEKMQ (reference sequence). CDR3 sequence (DNA): TGTGCCGTTCGGGGGGAATCCTACAATGAGCAGTTCTTC. This codes for CAVRGESYNEQFF.

The rearrangement uses TRBV27 and TRBJ1-1; the D gene is possibly TRBD1 (6 bases). V was pared by 3 bases and J by 1 base, with 9 bases between. Germline V CDR1 and CDR2: MNHEY, SMNVEV (reference sequence). This CDR3 has 14 amino acids. The CDR3 spells CASSLQGRNTEAFF. CDR3 coding DNA: TGTGCCAGCAGTTTGCAGGGGAGGAACACTGAAGCTTTCTTT.

The chain recombines TRBV4-3 with TRBJ2-1; TRBD1 matches at 7 bases. V gave up 0 bases and J gave up 7 bases; unmatched junction bases: 6. The CDR3 is 15 amino acids. Germline lookup yields CDR1 LGHNA and CDR2 YSLEER. The CDR3 nucleotides are TGCGCCAGCAGCCAAGAAGAGGGGGCGCCAAATGAGCAGTTCTTC. Translated, it gives CASSQEEGAPNEQFF.

The genes are TRBV4-3 and TRBJ1-3, with TRBD1 as a possible D gene (5 bases). V was clipped by 0 bases and J by 4 bases, with 13 bases between them. Germline V gene data show CDR1 as LGHNA and CDR2 as YSLEER. This CDR3 contains 16 residues. CDR3 DNA: TGCGCCAGCAGCCAAGATTTCCCAGGGCTGGGAAACACCATATATTTT. Amino acids: CASSQDFPGLGNTIYF.

V is TRBV7-8 and J is TRBJ1-5; perhaps TRBD1 as D (5 bases). Germline V lookup: CDR1 SGHVS, CDR2 FQNEAQ. The CDR3 extends over 16 amino acids. The V gene lost 1 base and the J gene lost 6 bases, with 16 bases spanning the gap. The DNA of the CDR3 is TGTGCCAGCAGCTTAGATTTGGTGTCCGGGGGTCAGCCCCAGCATTTT. Encoded protein: CASSLDLVSGGQPQHF.

This chain links TRBV28 with TRBJ1-5; 7 positions match TRBD1. The CDR3 is 15 residues long. With 6 bases clipped from V and 0 bases from J, the junction kept 5 bases outside the gene matches. CDR1 and CDR2 from the germline V gene are MDHEN and SYDVKM. The CDR3 reads CASSARGTSNQPQHF. For the CDR3, the DNA is TGTGCCAGCAGCGCCAGGGGGACTAGCAATCAGCCCCAGCATTTT.

The table lists this clone with a count of one. DNA of the CDR3: TGTGCCAGCAGCGTAGTCCGGAGCAGCAATCAGCCCCAGCATTTT. This gives the protein CASSVVRSSNQPQHF. The V gene is TRBV9, the J gene TRBJ1-5; D call uncertain. The CDR3 spans 15 residues. CDR1 and CDR2 from the germline V gene are SGDLS and YYNGEE. The V end lost 0 bases, the J end lost 1 base, and 8 bases lay between the germline ends.

This clone was recorded a few times. CDR3 residues: CASSGADEAFF. The CDR3 bases are TGCGCCAGCAGTGGGGCAGATGAAGCTTTCTTT. The chain employs TRBV10-1 and TRBJ1-1; D unclear. The CDR3 is made up of 11 amino acids. CDR1 WNHNN and CDR2 SYGVQD come from the germline V gene (reference sequence). Trimming cost V 4 bases and J 7 bases, with 7 bases left between them.